This T cell receptor (beta chain) appears in the sequencing data of a study of shared clonotypes between healthy human individuals. CDR3 length: 12 amino acids. V dropped 3 bases and J dropped 7 bases, with 6 bases sitting between them. Looked up from germline, CDR1 is SNHLY and CDR2 is FYNNEI. Sorted-subset replicate PCRs used 150 to 200 ng DNA, some 30,000 T cell genomes. The assay was immunoSEQ multiplex PCR, and TCRdb's table has in-frame clones only and misses some. The table lists around 940,000 clones, over 60% of them singletons. The clonotype was recovered from a young man in good health. V usage is TRBV2 and J usage is TRBJ2-2; no reliable D call. The source material was memory CD4+ T cells sorted from blood. Documented subset: CD45RA-negative fraction. The CDR3 protein is CASSDSLGELFF. For the CDR3, the DNA is TGTGCCAGCAGTGATTCGCTCGGGGAGCTGTTTTTT.